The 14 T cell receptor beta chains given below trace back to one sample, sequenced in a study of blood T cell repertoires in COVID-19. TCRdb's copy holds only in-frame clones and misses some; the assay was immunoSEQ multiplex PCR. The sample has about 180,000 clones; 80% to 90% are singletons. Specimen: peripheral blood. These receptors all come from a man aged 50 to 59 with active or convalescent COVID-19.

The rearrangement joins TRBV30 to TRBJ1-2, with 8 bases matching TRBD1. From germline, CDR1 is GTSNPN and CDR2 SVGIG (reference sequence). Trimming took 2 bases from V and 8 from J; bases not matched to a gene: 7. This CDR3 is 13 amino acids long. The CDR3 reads CAWSPSGGRGYTF. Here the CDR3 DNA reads TGTGCCTGGAGTCCGTCAGGGGGCAGGGGCTACACCTTC. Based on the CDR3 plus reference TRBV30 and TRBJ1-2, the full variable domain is SQTIHQWPATLVQPVGSPLSLECTVEGTSNPNLYWYRQAAGRGLQLLFYSVGIGQISSEVPQNLSASRPQDRQFILSSKKLLLSDSGFYLCAWSPSGGRGYTFGSGTRLTVV.

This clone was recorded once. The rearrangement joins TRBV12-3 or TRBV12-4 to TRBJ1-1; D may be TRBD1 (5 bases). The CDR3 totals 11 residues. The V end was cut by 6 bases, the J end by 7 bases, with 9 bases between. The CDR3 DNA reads TGTGCCAGCAGCACAGGTTATGAAGCTTTCTTT. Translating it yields CASSTGYEAFF.

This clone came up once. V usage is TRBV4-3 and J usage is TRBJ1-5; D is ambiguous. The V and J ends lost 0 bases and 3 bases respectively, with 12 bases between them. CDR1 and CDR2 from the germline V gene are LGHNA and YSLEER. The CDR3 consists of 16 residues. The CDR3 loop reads CASSQDSAGNNQPQHF. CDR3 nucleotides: TGCGCCAGCAGCCAAGATTCGGCGGGTAACAATCAGCCCCAGCATTTT.

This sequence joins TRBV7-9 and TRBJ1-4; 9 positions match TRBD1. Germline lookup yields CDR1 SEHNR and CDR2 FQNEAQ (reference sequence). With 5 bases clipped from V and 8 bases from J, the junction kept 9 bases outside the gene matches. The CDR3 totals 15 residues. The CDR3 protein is CASSRRDRVGEKLFF. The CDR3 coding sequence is TGTGCCAGCAGCCGCCGGGACAGGGTAGGCGAAAAACTGTTTTTT.

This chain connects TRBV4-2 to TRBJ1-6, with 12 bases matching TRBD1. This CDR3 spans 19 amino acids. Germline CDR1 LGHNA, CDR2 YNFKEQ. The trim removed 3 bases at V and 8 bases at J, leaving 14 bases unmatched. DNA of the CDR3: TGTGCCAGCAGCCACCGACCGGGACAGGGGGCAAATATTGATTCACCCCTCCACTTT. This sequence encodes CASSHRPGQGANIDSPLHF.

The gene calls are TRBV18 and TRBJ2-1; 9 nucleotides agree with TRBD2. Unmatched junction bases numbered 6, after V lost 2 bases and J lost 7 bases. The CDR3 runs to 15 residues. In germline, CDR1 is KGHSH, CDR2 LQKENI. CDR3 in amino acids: CASSPRLAGLNEQFF. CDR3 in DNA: TGTGCCAGCTCACCAAGGCTAGCGGGATTGAATGAGCAGTTCTTC.

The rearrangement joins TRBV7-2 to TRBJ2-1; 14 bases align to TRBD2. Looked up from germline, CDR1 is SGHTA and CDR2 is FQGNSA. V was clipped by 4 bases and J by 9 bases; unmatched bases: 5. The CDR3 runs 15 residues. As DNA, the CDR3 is TGTGCCAGCAGCTCGAAGACTAGCGGGAGGGTTGAGCAGTTCTTC. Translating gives CASSSKTSGRVEQFF. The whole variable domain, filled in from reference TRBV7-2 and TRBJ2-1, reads GAGVSQSPSNKVTEKGKDVELRCDPISGHTALYWYRQSLGQGLEFLIYFQGNSAPDKSGLPSDRFSAERTGGSVSTLTIQRTQQEDSAVYLCASSSKTSGRVEQFFGPGTRLTVL.

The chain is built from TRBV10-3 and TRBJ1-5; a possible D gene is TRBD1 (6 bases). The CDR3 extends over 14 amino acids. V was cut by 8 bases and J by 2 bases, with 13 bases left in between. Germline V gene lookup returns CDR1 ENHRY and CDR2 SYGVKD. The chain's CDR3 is CAIQNDRRNQPQHF. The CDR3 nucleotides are TGTGCCATCCAAAATGACAGGCGCAATCAGCCCCAGCATTTT.

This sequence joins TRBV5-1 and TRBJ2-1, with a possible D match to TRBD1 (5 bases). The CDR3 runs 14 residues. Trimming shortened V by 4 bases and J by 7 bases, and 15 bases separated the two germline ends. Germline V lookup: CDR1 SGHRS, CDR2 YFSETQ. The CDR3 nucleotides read TGCGCCAGCAGCCTCGACAGTTTAGGGAATGAGCAGTTCTTC. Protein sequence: CASSLDSLGNEQFF.

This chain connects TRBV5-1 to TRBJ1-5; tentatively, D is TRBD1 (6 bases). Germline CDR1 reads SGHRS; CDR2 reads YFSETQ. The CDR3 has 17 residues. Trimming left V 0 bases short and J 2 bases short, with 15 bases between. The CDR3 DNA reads TGCGCCAGCAGCTTGGCCCCCATACAGGGTGGCAATCAGCCCCAGCATTTT. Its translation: CASSLAPIQGGNQPQHF.

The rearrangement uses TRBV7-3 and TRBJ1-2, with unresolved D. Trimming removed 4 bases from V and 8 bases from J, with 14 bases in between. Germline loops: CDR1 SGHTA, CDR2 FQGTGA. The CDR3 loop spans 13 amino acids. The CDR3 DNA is TGTGCCAGCAGCTCCAACCCCACGGTCGGCTACACCTTC. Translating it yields CASSSNPTVGYTF.

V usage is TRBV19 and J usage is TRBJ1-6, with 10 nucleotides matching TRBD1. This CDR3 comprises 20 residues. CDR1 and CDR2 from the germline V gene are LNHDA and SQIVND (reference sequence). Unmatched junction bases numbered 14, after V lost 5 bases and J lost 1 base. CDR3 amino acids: CASSPTGTGVFSSYNSPLHF. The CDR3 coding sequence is TGTGCCAGTAGTCCGACCGGGACAGGGGTTTTCAGTTCCTATAATTCACCCCTCCACTTT.

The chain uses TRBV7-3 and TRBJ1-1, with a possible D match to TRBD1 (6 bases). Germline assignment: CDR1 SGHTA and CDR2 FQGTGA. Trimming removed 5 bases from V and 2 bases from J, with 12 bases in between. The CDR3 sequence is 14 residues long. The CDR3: CASSLSQGNTEAFF. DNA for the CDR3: TGTGCCAGCAGCCTCTCACAGGGCAACACTGAAGCTTTCTTT.

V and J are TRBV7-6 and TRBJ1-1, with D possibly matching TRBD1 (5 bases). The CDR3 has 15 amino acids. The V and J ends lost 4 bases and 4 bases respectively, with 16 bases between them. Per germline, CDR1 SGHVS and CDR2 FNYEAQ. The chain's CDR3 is CASSSVGQGSTEAFF. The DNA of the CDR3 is TGTGCCAGCAGCTCTGTCGGTCAGGGAAGCACTGAAGCTTTCTTT.